The 20 T cell receptor beta chains listed next were all sequenced from one sample in a study of human T cells and chemical hapten exposure. MiXCR was run by TCRdb on the RACE reads, yielding one entry per CDR3 protein. The profile covers around 92,000 distinct CDR3 sequences, with less than 14% appearing a single time and approximately 3.1% taken by the ten largest. Time point denoted: pre-sensitization, week 0. Treatment noted: therapeutic diphenylcyclopropenone sensitization with weekly scalp DPC. The sequences come from whole blood, collected in connection with sensitization to the hapten diphenylcyclopropenone (DPC). All receptors come from a woman aged 60 to 75 with alopecia areata. Some clones in this sample may be carry-over from other donors' samples.

Concerning this clonotype itself: This may come from a read error, since a much larger clone is one base off. V usage is TRBV27 and J usage is TRBJ2-3; D tentatively reads TRBD1 or TRBD2 (5 bases each). From germline, CDR1 is MNHEY and CDR2 SMNVEV (reference sequence). The CDR3 length is 13 residues. The CDR3 region is CAGSSRGQDTQYF. DNA for the CDR3: TGTGCCGGCAGTTCGAGGGGCCAGGATACGCAGTATTTT.

At least ten counts were recorded for this clonotype. The genes are TRBV2 and TRBJ1-2, with TRBD1 matching over 8 bases. V was pared by 4 bases and J by 6 bases, with 4 bases of the junction left unmatched. The CDR3 contains 13 residues. Looked up from germline, CDR1 is SNHLY and CDR2 is FYNNEI. CDR3 bases: TGTGCCAGCAGTGTGGACAGGGATGATGGCTACACCTTC. Its translation is CASSVDRDDGYTF.

This clonotype was picked up many times. The J gene is TRBJ2-5, the V gene TRBV2; D is ambiguous. V was pared by 7 bases and J by 1 base, with 16 bases between. The CDR3 covers 15 residues. The germline CDR1 and CDR2 sequences are SNHLY and FYNNEI. The DNA of the CDR3 is TGTGCCAGCACTGGGCAGAAATTTTCCCAAGAGACCCAGTACTTC. Protein: CASTGQKFSQETQYF.

The sample holds many counts of this clonotype. The V call is TRBV12-3 or TRBV12-4, the J call TRBJ1-5; D is possibly TRBD1 (5 bases). The CDR3 loop spans 15 amino acids. The V and J ends lost 1 base and 6 bases respectively, with 13 bases between them. The CDR3 protein is CASSLVAGSVQPQHF. DNA for the CDR3: TGTGCCAGCAGTTTAGTGGCAGGGTCGGTTCAGCCCCAGCATTTT.

A word on this clonotype: A much larger clone is a single base away; this may be a read error. V is TRBV6-2 or TRBV6-3 and J is TRBJ2-3, with 8 bases matching TRBD1. The CDR3 runs 13 residues. CDR1 MNHEY and CDR2 SVGEGT come from the germline V gene. CDR3 DNA: TGTGCCAGTCAGGGGGCGTTCACAGATGCGCAGTATTTT. This sequence encodes CASQGAFTDAQYF.

This chain links TRBV1 with TRBJ2-7; the table assigns TRBD1, which was not confirmed against the DNA. TRBV1 is termed a pseudogene. The CDR3 is 16 residues long. The CDR3 loop reads CTSSQGYRRGNHEQYF. DNA of the CDR3: TGCACCAGCAGCCAAGGGTACAGGAGGGGGAATCACGAGCAGTACTTC.

This clonotype was seen many times. The chain has TRBV11-2 and TRBJ1-2; the D is unclear. Germline V CDR1 and CDR2: SGHAT, FQNNGV. The CDR3 length is 12 residues. Trimming removed 1 base from V and 5 bases from J, with 5 bases in between. The CDR3 DNA is TGTGCCAGCAGCTTAGGGACGTATGGCTACACCTTC. It translates to CASSLGTYGYTF.

This clonotype has at least ten counts. The rearrangement links TRBV3-1 to TRBJ2-5; 7 positions match TRBD2. Germline V CDR1 and CDR2: LGHDT, YNNKEL (reference sequence). J was trimmed by 5 bases and V by 3 bases; bases with no gene match: 3. This CDR3 is built from 13 residues. The chain's CDR3 is CASSHAGVETQYF. DNA for the CDR3: TGTGCCAGCAGCCACGCGGGGGTGGAGACCCAGTACTTC.

V is TRBV20-1 and J is TRBJ1-1; a possible D gene is TRBD1 (6 bases). Germline V lookup: CDR1 DFQATT, CDR2 SNEGSKA (reference sequence). V dropped 6 bases and J dropped 6 bases, with 14 bases sitting between them. The CDR3 has 12 residues. The CDR3 coding sequence is TGCAGTGCCCACAGCAGGGGAGCTGAAGCTTTCTTT. Protein sequence: CSAHSRGAEAFF.

This clonotype showed up many times. The J gene is TRBJ2-7, the V gene TRBV19, with a possible D match to TRBD2 (6 bases). CDR3 length equals 13 residues. Per germline, CDR1 LNHDA and CDR2 SQIVND (reference sequence). Trimming removed 10 bases at V and 3 bases at J, with 16 bases between. CDR3: CATAPGLYYEQYF. As DNA, the CDR3 is TGTGCCACCGCCCCGGGACTTTACTACGAGCAGTACTTC.

This clonotype was detected only a few times. The chain links TRBV5-6 to TRBJ1-5; no reliable D call. Trimming left V 0 bases short and J 0 bases short, with 7 bases between. CDR3 size: 15 residues. CDR1 is SGHDT and CDR2 is YYEEEE in the germline V gene. In nucleotides, the CDR3 is TGTGCCAGCAGCTTGGTAGGGAATAGCAATCAGCCCCAGCATTTT. Amino acids: CASSLVGNSNQPQHF.

This clonotype was seen at least ten times. The rearrangement links TRBV7-8 to TRBJ2-7; TRBD1 aligns across 9 bases. The CDR3 length is 15 residues. Germline V lookup: CDR1 SGHVS, CDR2 FQNEAQ. V shed 2 bases, J shed 7 bases, and the junction held 9 bases outside the gene matches. The DNA of the CDR3 is TGTGCCAGCAGCTTATTAGTACAGGGGGCGGGGGAGCAGTACTTC. Translating gives CASSLLVQGAGEQYF.

The chain is built from TRBV7-2 and TRBJ1-2, with TRBD1 matching over 12 bases. The CDR3 consists of 16 residues. CDR1 is SGHTA and CDR2 is FQGNSA in the germline V gene. The trim removed 4 bases at V and 7 bases at J, leaving 10 bases unmatched. In DNA, the CDR3 is TGTGCCAGCAGCTCGTATCCGGGACAGGGGGCGCGTGGCTACACCTTC. Protein: CASSSYPGQGARGYTF.

Concerning this clonotype: A much larger clone differs from this one at a single base, so this may be a read error. This chain connects TRBV5-1 to TRBJ1-2, with 7 bases matching TRBD1. The CDR3 length is 14 residues. Germline values: CDR1 SGHRS, CDR2 YFSETQ. The CDR3, as DNA: TGCGCCAGCAGCTTAGAGGGGGCGACCTATAGCTACACCTTC. Its translation is CASSLEGATYSYTF.

The rearrangement links TRBV6-5 to TRBJ1-5; D perhaps matches TRBD1 (6 bases). The CDR3 sequence is 13 residues long. V lost 8 bases and J 4 bases, leaving 12 bases between the germline ends. From germline, CDR1 is MNHEY and CDR2 SVGAGI. The CDR3 region has the DNA TGTGCCAGCGGGACATATAATAATCAGCCCCAGCATTTT. This encodes CASGTYNNQPQHF.

This clonotype was seen at least ten times. The chain carries TRBV20-1 and TRBJ2-2; D not resolved. The CDR3 totals 14 residues. Per the germline V gene, CDR1 is DFQATT and CDR2 is SNEGSKA (reference sequence). The V end lost 3 bases, the J end lost 8 bases, and 16 bases lay between the germline ends. The CDR3 DNA sequence: TGCAGTGCTAGGAAGGACGGGTCGTCTGGGGAGCTGTTTTTT. It specifies CSARKDGSSGELFF.

This clonotype was seen a handful of times. The chain links TRBV10-2 to TRBJ1-3; no reliable D call. Germline values: CDR1 WSHSY, CDR2 SAAADI. The CDR3 runs 14 residues. Trimming took off 8 bases at V and 3 bases at J, with 14 bases between the two ends. The CDR3 spells CASAAGRNGNTIYF. Here the CDR3 DNA reads TGCGCCAGCGCTGCCGGGAGGAATGGAAACACCATATATTTT.

In this sample, this clonotype turned up many times. The chain links TRBV5-1 to TRBJ1-1, with a weak D call TRBD1 (6 bases). The CDR3 runs to 15 residues. From germline, CDR1 is SGHRS and CDR2 YFSETQ. With 0 bases removed from V and 5 bases from J, the gap between germline ends came to 14 bases. CDR3 protein: CASSLEAGVRTEAFF. CDR3 DNA: TGCGCCAGCAGCTTGGAGGCAGGGGTGAGGACTGAAGCTTTCTTT.

This clonotype was found a few times. The gene calls are TRBV18 and TRBJ1-5; no clear D gene. The V end was cut by 0 bases, the J end by 6 bases, with 6 bases between. Germline V gives CDR1 KGHSH, CDR2 LQKENI. This CDR3 spans 13 amino acids. The CDR3, as DNA: TGTGCCAGCTCACCACCGGAGGGTCAGCCCCAGCATTTT. This sequence encodes CASSPPEGQPQHF. Complete variable domain (other parts from reference TRBV18 and TRBJ1-5): NAGVMQNPRHLVRRRGQEARLRCSPMKGHSHVYWYRQLPEEGLKFMVYLQKENIIDESGMPKERFSAEFPKEGPSILRIQQVVRGDSAAYFCASSPPEGQPQHFGDGTRLSIL.

At least ten counts were recorded for this clonotype. This chain uses TRBV7-9 with TRBJ1-2, with TRBD1 identical over 8 bases. This CDR3 is 14 amino acids long. J was trimmed by 4 bases and V by 6 bases; bases with no gene match: 7. Per germline, CDR1 SEHNR and CDR2 FQNEAQ (reference sequence). CDR3 bases: TGTGCCAGCAGTTCACAGGGGGAAGGCTATGGCTACACCTTC. It translates to CASSSQGEGYGYTF.